The T cell receptor beta chain described here comes from a study of T cell responses to AZD1222 COVID-19 vaccine. Study conclusions and caveats: Along spike, vaccine-associated CD4 TCRs were found throughout, with dominance at 160-218 and 743-854. Among those given AZD1222, only 5 to 7 were seropositive at baseline. Repertoire collection took place solely once the T cell response had peaked.

This clone has only one observation. Its antigen is not known. The V end was cut by 0 bases, the J end by 6 bases, with 16 bases between. CDR1 and CDR2 from the germline V gene are SGDLS and YYNGEE. The CDR3 sequence is 16 residues long. TCRdb keeps only in-frame clones here, not all; method: immunoSEQ multiplex PCR. The sample records roughly 120,000 clones, just over 85% being singletons. Sequencing was performed on peripheral blood, taken 28 days after the second AZD1222 dose. This TCR derives from an adult who received the AZD1222 COVID-19 vaccine. This sequence joins TRBV9 and TRBJ2-1, with D perhaps matching TRBD1 or TRBD2 (5 bases each). The CDR3 region has the DNA TGTGCCAGCAGCGTAGGACAGACCCCTCGGGGCAATGAGCAGTTCTTC. This sequence encodes CASSVGQTPRGNEQFF.